Listed below are T cell receptor beta chains from one sample, sequenced in a study of shared clonotypes between healthy human individuals. TCRdb's copy holds only in-frame clones and misses some; the assay was immunoSEQ multiplex PCR. The data hold about 700,000 clones, with just over 90% observed a single time. The sequenced sample was naive CD8+ T cells sorted from blood. Source of these receptors: a man aged 25 to 40 in good health. Both conserved end residues are part of each CDR3. D genes are given only for firm matches. Part of the rows lack a size; the others show once, few, many or a class for expanded clones.

j_gene: TRBJ2-3
v_gene: TRBV9
d_gene: -
len: 16
abundance: -
CDR3nt: TGTGCCAGCAGCGGGTGGGGGAAAGAGGACACAGATACGCAGTATTTT
CDR3aa: CASSGWGKEDTDTQYF

j_gene: TRBJ1-3
v_gene: TRBV6-1
d_gene: -
len: 13
abundance: once
CDR3nt: TGTGCCAGCATGAGACCCGAACGGGACACCATATATTTT
CDR3aa: CASMRPERDTIYF

j_gene: TRBJ2-7
v_gene: TRBV28
d_gene: -
len: 11
abundance: -
CDR3nt: TGTGCCAGCAGTGACCTCTACGAGCAGTACTTC
CDR3aa: CASSDLYEQYF

j_gene: TRBJ2-1
v_gene: TRBV27
d_gene: -
len: 16
abundance: -
CDR3nt: TGTGCCAGCAGTCCCTCCTTAGGTATCACCCACAATGAGCAGTTCTTC
CDR3aa: CASSPSLGITHNEQFF

j_gene: TRBJ2-2
v_gene: TRBV7-9
d_gene: TRBD2
len: 18
abundance: -
CDR3nt: TGTGCCAGCACCCTCCCCGGGACTAGCGGGAGTAACACCGGGGAGCTGTTTTTT
CDR3aa: CASTLPGTSGSNTGELFF

j_gene: TRBJ2-7
v_gene: TRBV6-1
d_gene: -
len: 15
abundance: -
CDR3nt: TGTGCCAGCAGACCCCCCAGGGCCCCCCCCTACGAGCAGTACTTC
CDR3aa: CASRPPRAPPYEQYF

j_gene: TRBJ1-2
v_gene: TRBV7-9
d_gene: -
len: 9
abundance: many
CDR3nt: TGTGCCAGCAGCCAAAAGATGGATTTC
CDR3aa: CASSQKMDF

j_gene: TRBJ2-1
v_gene: TRBV2
d_gene: TRBD2
len: 15
abundance: once
CDR3nt: TGTGCCAGCCCGTTTCGGGAGGGCCGCTACAATGAGCAGTTCTTC
CDR3aa: CASPFREGRYNEQFF

j_gene: TRBJ2-2
v_gene: TRBV27
d_gene: -
len: 17
abundance: -
CDR3nt: TGTGCCAGCAGTTCACTCGGGGTAGACGCGAACACCGGGGAGCTGTTTTTT
CDR3aa: CASSSLGVDANTGELFF

j_gene: TRBJ1-2
v_gene: TRBV7-9
d_gene: TRBD1
len: 15
abundance: -
CDR3nt: TGTGCCAGCACCCCCCCCGACAGGGACAACTATGGCTACACCTTC
CDR3aa: CASTPPDRDNYGYTF

j_gene: TRBJ2-7
v_gene: TRBV11-2
d_gene: TRBD2
len: 16
abundance: -
CDR3nt: TGTGCCAGCAGCCCTGTAGCGGGAGGGTGGTTCTACGAGCAGTACTTC
CDR3aa: CASSPVAGGWFYEQYF

j_gene: TRBJ2-7
v_gene: TRBV27
d_gene: TRBD2
len: 14
abundance: -
CDR3nt: TGTGCCAGCAGTTTAGGCGGGAGTCCGTACGAGCAGTACTTC
CDR3aa: CASSLGGSPYEQYF

j_gene: TRBJ2-7
v_gene: TRBV6-1
d_gene: -
len: 13
abundance: -
CDR3nt: TGTGCCAGCAGCCGGACAAGTTCCTACGAGCAGTACTTC
CDR3aa: CASSRTSSYEQYF

j_gene: TRBJ1-4
v_gene: TRBV9
d_gene: -
len: 16
abundance: -
CDR3nt: TGTGCCAGCAGCTCCCGGGCCTCCGGTAGTAATGAAAAACTGTTTTTT
CDR3aa: CASSSRASGSNEKLFF

j_gene: TRBJ2-3
v_gene: TRBV5-1
d_gene: -
len: 17
abundance: -
CDR3nt: TGCGCCAGCAGCCCGGCCCTGCCAATACGTTCGGCAGATACGCAGTATTTT
CDR3aa: CASSPALPIRSADTQYF

j_gene: TRBJ1-2
v_gene: TRBV7-2
d_gene: -
len: 16
abundance: -
CDR3nt: TGTGCCAGCAGCCCCCCTATGCGGAGGACAGAGTATGGCTACACCTTC
CDR3aa: CASSPPMRRTEYGYTF

j_gene: TRBJ2-3
v_gene: TRBV28
d_gene: TRBD1
len: 17
abundance: once
CDR3nt: TGTGCCAGCAGTTACCTACCGGGACAGGGGACCACAGATACGCAGTATTTT
CDR3aa: CASSYLPGQGTTDTQYF

j_gene: TRBJ1-5
v_gene: TRBV2
d_gene: -
len: 14
abundance: few
CDR3nt: TGTGCCAGCAGTGAAGAGGGTGGTGGCAAACCCCAGCATTTT
CDR3aa: CASSEEGGGKPQHF

j_gene: TRBJ2-3
v_gene: TRBV27
d_gene: -
len: 15
abundance: -
CDR3nt: TGTGCCAGCAAAACCATTATGAGAGGCACAGATACGCAGTATTTT
CDR3aa: CASKTIMRGTDTQYF

j_gene: TRBJ2-2
v_gene: TRBV21-1
d_gene: -
len: 14
abundance: -
CDR3nt: TGTGCCAGCAGCTGCTCCGGGAGTACCGGGGAGCTGTTTTTT
CDR3aa: CASSCSGSTGELFF